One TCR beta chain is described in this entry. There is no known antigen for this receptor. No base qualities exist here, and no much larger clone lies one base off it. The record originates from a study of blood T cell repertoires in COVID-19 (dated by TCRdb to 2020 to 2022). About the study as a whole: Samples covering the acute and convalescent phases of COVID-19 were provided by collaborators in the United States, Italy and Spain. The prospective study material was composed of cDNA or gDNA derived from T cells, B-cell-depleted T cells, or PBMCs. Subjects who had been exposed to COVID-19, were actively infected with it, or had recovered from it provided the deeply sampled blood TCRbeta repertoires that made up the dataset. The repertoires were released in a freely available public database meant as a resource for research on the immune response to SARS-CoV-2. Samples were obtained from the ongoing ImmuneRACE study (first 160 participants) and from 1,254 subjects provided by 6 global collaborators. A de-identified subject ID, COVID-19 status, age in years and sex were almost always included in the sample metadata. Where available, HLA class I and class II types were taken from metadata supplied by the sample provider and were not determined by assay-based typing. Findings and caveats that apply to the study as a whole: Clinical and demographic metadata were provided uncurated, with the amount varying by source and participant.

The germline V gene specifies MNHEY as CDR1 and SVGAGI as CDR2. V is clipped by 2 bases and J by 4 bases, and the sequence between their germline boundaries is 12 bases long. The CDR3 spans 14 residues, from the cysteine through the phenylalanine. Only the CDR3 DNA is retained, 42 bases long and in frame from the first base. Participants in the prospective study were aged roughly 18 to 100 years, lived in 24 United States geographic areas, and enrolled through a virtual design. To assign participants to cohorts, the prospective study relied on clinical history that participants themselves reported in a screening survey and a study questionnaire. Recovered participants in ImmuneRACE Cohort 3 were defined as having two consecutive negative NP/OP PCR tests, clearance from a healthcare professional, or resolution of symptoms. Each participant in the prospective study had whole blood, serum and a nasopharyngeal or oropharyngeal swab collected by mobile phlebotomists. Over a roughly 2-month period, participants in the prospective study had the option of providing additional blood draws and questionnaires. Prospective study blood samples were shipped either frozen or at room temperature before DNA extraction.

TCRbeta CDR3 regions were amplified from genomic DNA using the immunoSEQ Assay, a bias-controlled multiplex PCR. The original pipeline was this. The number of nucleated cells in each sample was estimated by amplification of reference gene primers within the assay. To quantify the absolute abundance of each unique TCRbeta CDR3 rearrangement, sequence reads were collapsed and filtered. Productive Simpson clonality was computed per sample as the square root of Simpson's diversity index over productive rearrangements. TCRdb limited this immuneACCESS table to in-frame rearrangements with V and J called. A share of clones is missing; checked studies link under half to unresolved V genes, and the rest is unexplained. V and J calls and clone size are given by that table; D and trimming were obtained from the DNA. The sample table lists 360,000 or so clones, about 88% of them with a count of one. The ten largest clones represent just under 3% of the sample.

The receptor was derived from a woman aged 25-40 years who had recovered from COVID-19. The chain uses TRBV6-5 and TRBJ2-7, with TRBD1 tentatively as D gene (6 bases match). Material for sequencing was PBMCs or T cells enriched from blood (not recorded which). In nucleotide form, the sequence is TGTGCCAGCAGTTACGCACAGGGTGGTTACGAGCAGTACTTC. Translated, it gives CASSYAQGGYEQYF.